The rows below give T cell receptor beta chains drawn from one sample of a study of shared clonotypes between healthy human individuals. Repertoires were generated with immunoSEQ multiplex PCR, while TCRdb's copy carries only in-frame clones and drops some. The sample holds some 2,100,000 clones, more than 90% seen once. Sample: naive CD4+ T cells sorted from blood. The receptors derive from a young man in good health. CDR3s include the opening cysteine and the closing phenylalanine or tryptophan. A D gene is named only where the DNA matches it firmly. Size is stated for part of the rows, as once, few or many counts, or as a class when the clone is expanded.

clone size,CDR3 length,J gene,V gene,D gene,CDR3 DNA,CDR3 protein
-,14,TRBJ1-3,TRBV29-1,-,TGCAGCGTTGAACCCATCGTCGCTGGAAACACCATATATTTT,CSVEPIVAGNTIYF
-,13,TRBJ2-7,TRBV5-1,-,TGCGCCAGCAGCCGATCGACAGCCGGCGAGCAGTACTTC,CASSRSTAGEQYF
-,14,TRBJ2-2,TRBV2,-,TGTGCCAGCAGTGAAGCGCTACGGGAAAGGGAGCTGTTTTTT,CASSEALRERELFF
-,15,TRBJ2-2,TRBV28,TRBD1,TGTGCCAGCAGTTCTGGACAGGGGAACACCGGGGAGCTGTTTTTT,CASSSGQGNTGELFF
-,14,TRBJ1-6,TRBV30,TRBD1,TGTGCCTGGAGTTTGGGACAGGGGGTCTATCCCCTCCACTTT,CAWSLGQGVYPLHF
once,16,TRBJ2-1,TRBV27,TRBD2,TGTGCCAGCAGTTTACCCGGGACTAGCGGGAGTTATGAGCAGTTCTTC,CASSLPGTSGSYEQFF
-,16,TRBJ2-7,TRBV18,-,TGTGCCAGCTCACCATTCCCAGCAAGTAGCTCCTACGAGCAGTACTTC,CASSPFPASSSYEQYF
-,16,TRBJ2-3,TRBV4-1,-,TGCGCCAGCAGCCAAAAGGTCGCCGGGGACACAGATACGCAGTATTTT,CASSQKVAGDTDTQYF
-,14,TRBJ1-1,TRBV10-3,-,TGTGCCATCAGTGATTTCAGGGATCCAACTGAAGCTTTCTTT,CAISDFRDPTEAFF
-,15,TRBJ2-1,TRBV18,TRBD1,TGTGCCAGCTCACCACGGGACAGGGGAGGCGATGAGCAGTTCTTC,CASSPRDRGGDEQFF
-,16,TRBJ2-2,TRBV5-4,TRBD2,TGTGCCAGCAGCTTGGCCAGCGGGAGGCCCACCGGGGAGCTGTTTTTT,CASSLASGRPTGELFF
-,13,TRBJ1-2,TRBV6-5,-,TGTGCCAGCAGCGCACAGGGCGACTATGGCTACACCTTC,CASSAQGDYGYTF
-,15,TRBJ2-6,TRBV7-2,-,TGTGCCAGCAGCTTGGGGGGTAGTGGGGCCAACGTCCTGACTTTC,CASSLGGSGANVLTF
-,14,TRBJ2-7,TRBV4-1,-,TGCGCCAGCAGCCAAGTCAACAGGGTAAACGAGCAGTACTTC,CASSQVNRVNEQYF
-,14,TRBJ2-1,TRBV18,TRBD1,TGTGCCAGCTCACCGCGGACAGGGAACAATGAGCAGTTCTTC,CASSPRTGNNEQFF
-,16,TRBJ2-7,TRBV14,TRBD2,TGTGCCAGCAGCCAAGCCGAGCGGGGGAGGACCTACGAGCAGTACTTC,CASSQAERGRTYEQYF
-,14,TRBJ1-6,TRBV5-6,-,TGTGCCAGCAGCAGGGGGGGTGGTAATTCACCCCTCCACTTT,CASSRGGGNSPLHF
-,14,TRBJ1-4,TRBV6-5,-,TGTGCCAGCAGCCCTTCTCCGGGACGGGAAAAACTGTTTTTT,CASSPSPGREKLFF
-,14,TRBJ1-1,TRBV19,TRBD1,TGTGCCAGTAGTATGACAGGGTTAAACACTGAAGCTTTCTTT,CASSMTGLNTEAFF
-,18,TRBJ2-1,TRBV7-2,TRBD2,TGTGCCAGCAGCCATAGGGCGGGAGGACCTTTCTCCTACAATGAGCAGTTCTTC,CASSHRAGGPFSYNEQFF
-,16,TRBJ1-3,TRBV9,-,TGTGCCAGCAGCGTAGAGGCACAGAGCTCTGGAAACACCATATATTTT,CASSVEAQSSGNTIYF
-,15,TRBJ1-2,TRBV4-2,-,TGTGCCAGCAGCCAAGATTCGGCAGCCAACTATGGCTACACCTTC,CASSQDSAANYGYTF
-,15,TRBJ1-4,TRBV7-9,-,TGTGCCAGCAGCTTAAGTCGGTCAACTAATGAAAAACTGTTTTTT,CASSLSRSTNEKLFF
-,15,TRBJ1-5,TRBV6-1,-,TGTGCCAGCGCAAGGGGGGGTTTGAGCAATCAGCCCCAGCATTTT,CASARGGLSNQPQHF
once,16,TRBJ1-5,TRBV28,-,TGTGCCAGCTACACGGAACCGGGACGGCGTAATCAGCCCCAGCATTTT,CASYTEPGRRNQPQHF
-,16,TRBJ2-3,TRBV21-1,-,TGTGCCAGCAGCAACTGGGACTTTTCTAGCACAGATACGCAGTATTTT,CASSNWDFSSTDTQYF